The clone carrying this TCR beta chain was seen a few times. Antigen unknown. CDR1 is MDHEN and CDR2 is SYDVKM in the germline V gene. Trimming took 8 bases from V and 0 from J, leaving 14 bases between them. This CDR3 is 15 amino acids long. These data belong to a study of cytomegalovirus exposure and HLA in healthy donors. Findings of the study overall: One later analysis reportedly identified an Asian-associated ancestry cluster that showed fewer N-insertions than the approximately 670-donor mean. Later work associated 16,951 TCR beta sequences with HLA alleles at 0.05 false discovery rate. Presence/absence analyses assumed roughly uniform sequencing depth across donors, which may not hold.

13 Jbeta primers and 60 Vbeta primers were used for the PCR. Per the original methods: Later work found 65 million to 100 million unique TCR beta chains, with 9 million to 13 million shared. Measured with immunoSEQ multiplex PCR; TCRdb has only the in-frame clones, and not every one. V and J calls and clone size are as listed in that table; D and trimming were resolved from the DNA. Of 75,000 to 95,000 clones in the sample, over 65% were seen once. The rearrangement joins TRBV28 to TRBJ2-1; D may be TRBD2 (5 bases). This sequence originates from a woman between 40 and 50 years old in good health and CMV-seropositive. The sample was PBMCs. The CDR3 is CASAPAASSYNEQFF. In DNA, the CDR3 is TGTGCCAGCGCGCCAGCGGCGAGCTCCTACAATGAGCAGTTCTTC.